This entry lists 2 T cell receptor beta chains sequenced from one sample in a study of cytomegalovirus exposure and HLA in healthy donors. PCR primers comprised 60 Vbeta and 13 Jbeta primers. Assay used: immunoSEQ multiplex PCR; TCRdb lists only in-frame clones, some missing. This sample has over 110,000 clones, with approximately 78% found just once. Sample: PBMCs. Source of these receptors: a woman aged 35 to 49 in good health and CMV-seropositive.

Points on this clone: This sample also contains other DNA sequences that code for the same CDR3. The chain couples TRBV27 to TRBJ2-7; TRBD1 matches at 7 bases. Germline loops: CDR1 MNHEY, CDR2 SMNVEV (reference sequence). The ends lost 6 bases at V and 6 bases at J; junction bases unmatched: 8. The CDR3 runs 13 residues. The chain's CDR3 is CASRPTGFGEQYF. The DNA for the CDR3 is TGTGCCAGCAGACCGACAGGGTTCGGCGAGCAGTACTTC.

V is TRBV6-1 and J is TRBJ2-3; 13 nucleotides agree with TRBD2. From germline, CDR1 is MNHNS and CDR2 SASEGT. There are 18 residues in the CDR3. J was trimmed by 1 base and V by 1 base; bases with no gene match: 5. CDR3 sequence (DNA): TGTGCCAGCAGTGAAGGTTTGGGGACTAGCGGGGGCACAGATACGCAGTATTTT. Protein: CASSEGLGTSGGTDTQYF.